The clone carrying this T cell receptor beta chain occurred a few times. Residents of approximately 25 US areas, aged about 18 to 95 years, made up the participants. This sample was taken from a study of blood T cell repertoires in COVID-19. Libraries were prepared by immunoSEQ multiplex PCR; TCRdb keeps only in-frame clonotypes and omits some of them. The sample includes 200,000 or so clones, about 86% of them seen just once. Germline V CDR1 and CDR2: SGHNT, YENEEA. The CDR3 is made up of 14 amino acids. The germline V and J ends were trimmed by 1 base and 2 bases, with 7 bases remaining between them.

The rearrangement joins TRBV11-3 to TRBJ2-3, with D hard to call. The sample consisted of PBMCs or T cells enriched from blood (not recorded which). The sequence was obtained from a man aged 35-49 years who had recovered from COVID-19. The CDR3 is CASSLGQNTDTQYF. CDR3 nucleotide sequence: TGTGCCAGCAGCTTAGGGCAGAACACAGATACGCAGTATTTT. The variable domain in full, completed from reference TRBV11-3 and TRBJ2-3, reads EAGVVQSPRYKIIEKKQPVAFWCNPISGHNTLYWYLQNLGQGPELLIRYENEEAVDDSQLPKDRFSAERLKGVDSTLKIQPAELGDSAVYLCASSLGQNTDTQYFGPGTRLTVL.